The sample holds many counts of the clone carrying this T cell receptor (beta chain). The sample comes from a study of molecular identifiers for immune sequencing clone quantification. About the research overall: For replicates, RNA isolated from about 19,000 or 110,000 naive CD8 cells was divided into five portions, of which four were sequenced.

Libraries for naive CD8 T cells, which were made from roughly 21,000 to 960,000 sorted cells, drew on 10%, 30% or 50% of the RNA. TCRdb passed the PCR reads through MiXCR, listing each CDR3 protein once. In the table there are over 600,000 distinct CDR3 sequences, 15% to 20% of which are singletons. The CDR3 contains 16 residues. V shed 2 bases and J shed 3 bases, with 13 bases lying between them. Germline V gene sequence: CDR1 MNHEY, CDR2 SVGEGT. This sequence joins TRBV6-2 or TRBV6-3 and TRBJ2-2, with TRBD1 as a possible D gene (5 bases). This TCR was sampled from a human donor in good health. Some libraries in this study had Jurkat cell RNA spiked in. The sample taken for sequencing was naive CD8+ T cells from blood, with Jurkat cell RNA spiked in. Subset noted: FACS-sorted CD8+CD4-CCR7+CD45RA+ naive T cells. In DNA form, the CDR3 reads TGTGCCAGCAGTTACCCCCAACCCAGGGACACCGGGGAGCTGTTTTTT. Its protein product is CASSYPQPRDTGELFF.